The clone carrying this T cell receptor beta chain has at least ten counts. The antigen remains unidentified. MiXCR, run by TCRdb on the 5' RACE reads, gives a single entry per CDR3 protein. The sample consists of tens of thousands of distinct CDR3 sequences, 4.5% to 6% of them appearing once. Trimming removed 1 base at V and 0 bases at J, with 10 bases between. The CDR3 contains 16 residues. Germline V gene lookup returns CDR1 SGHKS and CDR2 YYEKEE (reference sequence). The data were taken from a study of CD8 T cells in ankylosing spondylitis. Study-wide findings and caveats: What seemed typical of ankylosing spondylitis blood was a TCR beta motif built from about 8 highly homologous variants.

This TCR was sampled from a male donor with ankylosing spondylitis or in good health (not recorded which). Sequencing was carried out using blood, either unsorted or a sorted T cell fraction (not recorded which). V and J are TRBV5-5 and TRBJ2-2; D remains ambiguous. CDR3 sequence reads: CASSLWVAPNTGELFF. The CDR3 bases are TGTGCCAGCAGCTTGTGGGTCGCCCCGAACACCGGGGAGCTGTTTTTT.